This is a list of T cell receptor beta chains from one sample in a study of cytomegalovirus exposure and HLA in healthy donors. Clones were sequenced by immunoSEQ multiplex PCR, and TCRdb holds only the in-frame ones, with some missing. The repertoire holds 150,000 to 180,000 clones, 65% to 90% seen once, with under 25% in the top ten. Specimen: PBMCs. These receptor sequences come from a man younger than 30 in good health and CMV-seropositive. CDR3s include the opening cysteine and the closing phenylalanine or tryptophan. D genes are given only for firm matches. Only part of the rows carry a size: once, few, many, or a class if the clone is expanded.

clone size: NA
J gene: TRBJ2-3
V gene: TRBV7-2
D gene: NA
CDR3 protein: CASSLKGDGTITQYF
CDR3 DNA: TGTGCCAGCAGCTTAAAGGGGGACGGCACTATAACGCAGTATTTT

clone size: many
J gene: TRBJ2-1
V gene: TRBV30
D gene: TRBD2
CDR3 protein: CAWRTSGRLGEQFF
CDR3 DNA: TGTGCCTGGAGGACTAGCGGGAGATTAGGGGAGCAGTTCTTC

clone size: NA
J gene: TRBJ2-7
V gene: TRBV29-1
D gene: TRBD2
CDR3 protein: CSVEERPASGTYEQYF
CDR3 DNA: TGCAGCGTTGAAGAAAGGCCTGCTAGCGGAACCTACGAGCAGTACTTC

clone size: NA
J gene: TRBJ1-1
V gene: TRBV11-1
D gene: TRBD1
CDR3 protein: CASSLVGQGGTEAFF
CDR3 DNA: TGTGCCAGCAGCTTAGTGGGACAGGGTGGCACTGAAGCTTTCTTT

clone size: NA
J gene: TRBJ2-4
V gene: TRBV2
D gene: TRBD1
CDR3 protein: CASSRQGRAKNIQYF
CDR3 DNA: TGTGCCAGCAGCAGACAGGGTCGGGCCAAAAACATTCAGTACTTC

clone size: NA
J gene: TRBJ2-7
V gene: TRBV7-2
D gene: NA
CDR3 protein: CASSFEYSYEQYF
CDR3 DNA: TGTGCCAGCAGCTTTGAGTACTCCTACGAGCAGTACTTC

clone size: NA
J gene: TRBJ1-1
V gene: TRBV4-3
D gene: NA
CDR3 protein: CASSQEGGRNTEAFF
CDR3 DNA: TGCGCCAGCAGCCAAGAGGGAGGTCGTAACACTGAAGCTTTCTTT

clone size: NA
J gene: TRBJ1-2
V gene: TRBV2
D gene: TRBD1
CDR3 protein: CARPTGTGWTNYGYTF
CDR3 DNA: TGTGCCAGGCCAACAGGGACAGGGTGGACTAACTATGGCTACACCTTC

clone size: NA
J gene: TRBJ2-7
V gene: TRBV6-5
D gene: NA
CDR3 protein: CASKGQGGYEQYF
CDR3 DNA: TGTGCCAGCAAAGGACAGGGAGGGTACGAGCAGTACTTC

clone size: NA
J gene: TRBJ2-2
V gene: TRBV15
D gene: NA
CDR3 protein: CATSRDLRDNGAGELFF
CDR3 DNA: TGTGCCACCAGCAGAGATTTGCGGGATAATGGGGCCGGGGAGCTGTTTTTT

clone size: NA
J gene: TRBJ1-4
V gene: TRBV18
D gene: NA
CDR3 protein: CASSPAGGDEKLFF
CDR3 DNA: TGTGCCAGCTCACCGGCGGGGGGAGATGAAAAACTGTTTTTT

clone size: once
J gene: TRBJ2-2
V gene: TRBV19
D gene: TRBD1
CDR3 protein: CASTYRGSTGELFF
CDR3 DNA: TGTGCCAGTACGTACAGGGGGAGCACCGGGGAGCTGTTTTTT